The entry below describes one T cell receptor beta chain. Antigen specificity is unknown. Authors' data handling: Lowest detectable productive clonotype frequency was 2.59 x 10-5. TCRdb's table, derived via immunoSEQ multiplex PCR, lists solely in-frame clones and lacks some. V, J and clone size were drawn from that table, and D and trimming were deduced from the DNA. The sample carries roughly 30,000 clones, around 90% recorded once. The data originate from a study of STAT5B mutations in CD4+ large granular lymphocyte leukemia. Germline CDR1 and CDR2: SGHTA and FQGTGA. The CDR3 runs to 13 residues. Trimming left V 1 base short and J 5 bases short, with 8 bases between. Study-level results: Patient CD4-sorted repertoires stayed more clonal than healthy ones after leukemic-clone removal. No patients shared main leukemic clonotypes, though approximately 26% appeared at low frequency elsewhere. 8/27 top patient clones versus 2/35 control clones were TRBV06-family.

This chain links TRBV7-3 with TRBJ2-5; D uncertain. Sequenced: CD4+ T cells from blood buffy coats. This TCR was sampled from a human donor in good health. CDR3 DNA: TGTGCCAGCAGCTTAAGCGTGGGGGAGACCCAGTACTTC. Amino acid sequence: CASSLSVGETQYF.